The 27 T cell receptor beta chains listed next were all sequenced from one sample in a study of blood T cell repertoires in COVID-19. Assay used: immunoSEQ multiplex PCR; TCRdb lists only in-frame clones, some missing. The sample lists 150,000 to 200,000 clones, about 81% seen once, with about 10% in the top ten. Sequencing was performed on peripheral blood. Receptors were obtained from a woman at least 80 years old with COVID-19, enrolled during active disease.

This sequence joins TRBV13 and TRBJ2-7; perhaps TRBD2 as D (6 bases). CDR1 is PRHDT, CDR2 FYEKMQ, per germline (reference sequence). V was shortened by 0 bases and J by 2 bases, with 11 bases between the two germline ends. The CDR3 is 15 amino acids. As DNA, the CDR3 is TGTGCCAGCAGCTTAGGACTAGCTGCCACCTACGAGCAGTACTTC. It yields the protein CASSLGLAATYEQYF.

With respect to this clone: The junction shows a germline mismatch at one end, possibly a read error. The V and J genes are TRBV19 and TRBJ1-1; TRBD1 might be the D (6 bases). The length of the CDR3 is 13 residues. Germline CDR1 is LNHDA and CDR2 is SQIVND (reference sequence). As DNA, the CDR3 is TGTGCCAGTAGTTTAGACAGGCCCGGGGTAGCTTTCTTT. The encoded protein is CASSLDRPGVAFF.

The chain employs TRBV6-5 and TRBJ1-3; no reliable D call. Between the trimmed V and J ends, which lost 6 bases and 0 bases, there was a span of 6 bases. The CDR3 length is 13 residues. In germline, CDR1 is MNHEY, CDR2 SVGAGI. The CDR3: CASRRVSGNTIYF. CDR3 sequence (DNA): TGTGCCAGCAGGAGGGTCTCTGGAAACACCATATATTTT.

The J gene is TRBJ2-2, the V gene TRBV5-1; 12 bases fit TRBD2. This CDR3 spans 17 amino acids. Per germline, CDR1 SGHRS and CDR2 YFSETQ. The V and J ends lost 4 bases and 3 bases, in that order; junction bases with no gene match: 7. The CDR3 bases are TGCGCCAGCAGCGAATGGACTAGCGGGACTTACACCGGGGAGCTGTTTTTT. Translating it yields CASSEWTSGTYTGELFF.

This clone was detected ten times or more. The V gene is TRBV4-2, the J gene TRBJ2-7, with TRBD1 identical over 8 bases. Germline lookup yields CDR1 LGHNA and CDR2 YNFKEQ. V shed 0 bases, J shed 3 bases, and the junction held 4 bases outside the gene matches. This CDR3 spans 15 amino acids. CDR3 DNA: TGTGCCAGCAGCCAAGAGGGGACAGGCAACTACGAGCAGTACTTC. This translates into CASSQEGTGNYEQYF.

CDR3: CASSNQGRASGEQYF. As DNA, the CDR3 is TGTGCCAGCAGCAACCAGGGTCGCGCAAGTGGGGAGCAGTACTTC. The V call is TRBV21-1, the J call TRBJ2-7; whether TRBD1, the table's D call, matches the DNA was not checked. TRBV21-1 is a pseudogene locus. The CDR3 totals 15 residues.

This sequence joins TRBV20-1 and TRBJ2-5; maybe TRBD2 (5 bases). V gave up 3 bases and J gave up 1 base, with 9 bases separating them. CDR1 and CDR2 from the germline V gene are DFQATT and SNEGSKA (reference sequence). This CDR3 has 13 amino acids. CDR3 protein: CSASQRFQETQYF. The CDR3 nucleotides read TGCAGTGCTAGTCAGCGGTTCCAAGAGACCCAGTACTTC.

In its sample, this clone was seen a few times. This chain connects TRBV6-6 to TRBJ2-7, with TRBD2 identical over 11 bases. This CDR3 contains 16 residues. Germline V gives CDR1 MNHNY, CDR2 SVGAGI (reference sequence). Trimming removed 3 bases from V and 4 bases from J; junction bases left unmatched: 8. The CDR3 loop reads CASSYRLAGGNYEQYF. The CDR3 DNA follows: TGTGCCAGCAGTTATAGGCTAGCGGGGGGCAATTACGAGCAGTACTTC.

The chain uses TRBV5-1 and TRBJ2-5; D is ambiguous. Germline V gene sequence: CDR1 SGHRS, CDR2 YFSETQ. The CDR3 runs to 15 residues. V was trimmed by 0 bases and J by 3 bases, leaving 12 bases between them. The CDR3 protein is CASSLVGSAEETQYF. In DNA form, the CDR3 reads TGCGCCAGCAGCTTGGTCGGCAGTGCGGAAGAGACCCAGTACTTC. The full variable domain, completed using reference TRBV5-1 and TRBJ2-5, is KAGVTQTPRYLIKTRGQQVTLSCSPISGHRSVSWYQQTPGQGLQFLFEYFSETQRNKGNFPGRFSGRQFSNSRSEMNVSTLELGDSALYLCASSLVGSAEETQYFGPGTRLLVL.

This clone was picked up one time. The DNA of the CDR3 is TGCGCCAGCAGCTCCGGACAGCTTAACTATGGCTACACCTTC. Amino acids: CASSSGQLNYGYTF. The chain is built from TRBV5-1 and TRBJ1-2; TRBD1 might be the D (6 bases). The CDR3 spans 14 residues. V lost 3 bases, J lost 1 base, and 10 bases lay in between. Per the germline V gene, CDR1 is SGHRS and CDR2 is YFSETQ.

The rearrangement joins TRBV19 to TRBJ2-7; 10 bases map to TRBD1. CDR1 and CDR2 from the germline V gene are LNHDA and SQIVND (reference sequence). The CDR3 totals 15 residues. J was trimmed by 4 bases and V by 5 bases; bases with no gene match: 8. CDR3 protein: CASSPGTGVTYEQYF. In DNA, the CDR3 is TGTGCCAGTAGTCCTGGGACAGGGGTAACGTACGAGCAGTACTTC.

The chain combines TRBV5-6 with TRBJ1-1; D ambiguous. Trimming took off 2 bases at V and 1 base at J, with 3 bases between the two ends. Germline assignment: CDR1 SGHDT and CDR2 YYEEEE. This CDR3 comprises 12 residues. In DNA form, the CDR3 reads TGTGCCAGCAGCTTTCAGAACACTGAAGCTTTCTTT. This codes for CASSFQNTEAFF.

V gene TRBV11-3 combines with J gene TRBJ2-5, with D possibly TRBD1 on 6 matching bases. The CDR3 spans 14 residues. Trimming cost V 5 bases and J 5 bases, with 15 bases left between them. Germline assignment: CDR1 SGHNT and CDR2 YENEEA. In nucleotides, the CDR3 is TGTGCCAGCAGCCCCAGGGGCGGTTTTGAGACCCAGTACTTC. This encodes CASSPRGGFETQYF.

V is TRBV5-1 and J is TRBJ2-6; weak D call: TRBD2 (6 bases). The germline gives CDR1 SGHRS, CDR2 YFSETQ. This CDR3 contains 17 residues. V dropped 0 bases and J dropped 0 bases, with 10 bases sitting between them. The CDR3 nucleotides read TGCGCCAGCAGCTTGGTGGTAGCGGCCTCTGGGGCCAACGTCCTGACTTTC. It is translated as CASSLVVAASGANVLTF.

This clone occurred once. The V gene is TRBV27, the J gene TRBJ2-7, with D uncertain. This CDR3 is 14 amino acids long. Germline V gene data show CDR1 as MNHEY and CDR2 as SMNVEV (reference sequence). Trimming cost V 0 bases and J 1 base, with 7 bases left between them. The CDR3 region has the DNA TGTGCCAGCAGTTTATCGACCGGGTCCTACGAGCAGTACTTC. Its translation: CASSLSTGSYEQYF.

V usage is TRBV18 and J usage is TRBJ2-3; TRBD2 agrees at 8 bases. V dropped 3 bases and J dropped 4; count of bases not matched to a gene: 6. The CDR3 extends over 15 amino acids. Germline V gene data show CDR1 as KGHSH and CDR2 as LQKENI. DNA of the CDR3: TGTGCCAGCTCACCGACGGGGGGGCACGCAGATACGCAGTATTTT. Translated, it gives CASSPTGGHADTQYF. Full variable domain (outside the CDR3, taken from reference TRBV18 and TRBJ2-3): NAGVMQNPRHLVRRRGQEARLRCSPMKGHSHVYWYRQLPEEGLKFMVYLQKENIIDESGMPKERFSAEFPKEGPSILRIQQVVRGDSAAYFCASSPTGGHADTQYFGPGTRLTVL.

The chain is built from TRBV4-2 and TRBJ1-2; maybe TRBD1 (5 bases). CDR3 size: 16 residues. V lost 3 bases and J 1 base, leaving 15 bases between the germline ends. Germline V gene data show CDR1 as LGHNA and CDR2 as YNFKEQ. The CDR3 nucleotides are TGTGCCAGCAGCCAGCGATCAAGCAGGGTTAACTATGGCTACACCTTC. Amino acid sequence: CASSQRSSRVNYGYTF.

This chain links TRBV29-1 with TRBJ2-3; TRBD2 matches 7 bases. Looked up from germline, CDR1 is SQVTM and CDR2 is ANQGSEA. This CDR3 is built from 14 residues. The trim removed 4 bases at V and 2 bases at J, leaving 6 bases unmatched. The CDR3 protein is CSVGRGTNTDTQYF. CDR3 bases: TGCAGCGTTGGGCGGGGGACGAACACAGATACGCAGTATTTT.

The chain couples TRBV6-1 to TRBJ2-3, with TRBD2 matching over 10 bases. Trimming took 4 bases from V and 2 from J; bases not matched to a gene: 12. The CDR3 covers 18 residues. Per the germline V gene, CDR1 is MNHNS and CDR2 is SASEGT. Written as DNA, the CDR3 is TGTGCCAGCAGTGTCCGGGAGCAGCGGGAGGGAGCCACAGATACGCAGTATTTT. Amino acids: CASSVREQREGATDTQYF.

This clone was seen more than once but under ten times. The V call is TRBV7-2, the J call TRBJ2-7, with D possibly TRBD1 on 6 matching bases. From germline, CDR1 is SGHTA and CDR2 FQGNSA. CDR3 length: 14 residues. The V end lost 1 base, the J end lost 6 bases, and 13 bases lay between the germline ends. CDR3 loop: CASSLEQGSGEQYF. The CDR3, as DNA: TGTGCCAGCAGCTTAGAGCAGGGGAGTGGCGAGCAGTACTTC.

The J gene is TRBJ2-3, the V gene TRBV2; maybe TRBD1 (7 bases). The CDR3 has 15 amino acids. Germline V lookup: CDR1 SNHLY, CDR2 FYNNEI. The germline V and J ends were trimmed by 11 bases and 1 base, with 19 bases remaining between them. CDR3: CAGGDSQGGTDTQYF. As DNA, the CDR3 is TGTGCCGGAGGGGACAGTCAAGGGGGCACAGATACGCAGTATTTT.

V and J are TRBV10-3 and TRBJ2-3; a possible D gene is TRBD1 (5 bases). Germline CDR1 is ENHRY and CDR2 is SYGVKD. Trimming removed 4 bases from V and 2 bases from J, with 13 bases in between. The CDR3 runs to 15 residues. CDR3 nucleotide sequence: TGTGCCATCAGTGGAGGACAACTCTACACAGATACGCAGTATTTT. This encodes CAISGGQLYTDTQYF.

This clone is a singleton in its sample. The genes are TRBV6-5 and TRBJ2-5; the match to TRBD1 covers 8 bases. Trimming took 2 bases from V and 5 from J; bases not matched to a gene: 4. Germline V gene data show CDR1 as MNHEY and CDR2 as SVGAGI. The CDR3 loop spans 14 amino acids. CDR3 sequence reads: CASSYRTGGETQYF. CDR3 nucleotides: TGTGCCAGCAGTTACCGAACAGGGGGGGAGACCCAGTACTTC.

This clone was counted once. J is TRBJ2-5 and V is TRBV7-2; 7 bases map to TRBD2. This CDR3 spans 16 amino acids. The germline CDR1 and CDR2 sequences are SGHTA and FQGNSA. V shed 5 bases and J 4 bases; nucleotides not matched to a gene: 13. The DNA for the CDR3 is TGTGCCAGCAGCCCGCGTCGGGCTGGGGGGGGAGAGACCCAGTACTTC. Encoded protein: CASSPRRAGGGETQYF. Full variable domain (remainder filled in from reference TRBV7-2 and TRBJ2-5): GAGVSQSPSNKVTEKGKDVELRCDPISGHTALYWYRQSLGQGLEFLIYFQGNSAPDKSGLPSDRFSAERTGGSVSTLTIQRTQQEDSAVYLCASSPRRAGGGETQYFGPGTRLLVL.

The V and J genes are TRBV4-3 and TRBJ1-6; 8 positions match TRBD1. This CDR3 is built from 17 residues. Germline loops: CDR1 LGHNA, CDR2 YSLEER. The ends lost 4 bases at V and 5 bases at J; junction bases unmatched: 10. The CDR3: CASSLTALTGDNSPLHF. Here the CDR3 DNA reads TGCGCCAGCAGCCTAACAGCATTGACAGGGGATAATTCACCCCTCCACTTT.

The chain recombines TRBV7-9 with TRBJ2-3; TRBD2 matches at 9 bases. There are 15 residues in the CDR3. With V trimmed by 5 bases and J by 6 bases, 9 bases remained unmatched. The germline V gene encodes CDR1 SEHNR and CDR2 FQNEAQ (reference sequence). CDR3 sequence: CASSGSGRRLDTQYF. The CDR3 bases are TGTGCCAGCAGCGGTAGCGGGAGAAGGTTGGATACGCAGTATTTT.

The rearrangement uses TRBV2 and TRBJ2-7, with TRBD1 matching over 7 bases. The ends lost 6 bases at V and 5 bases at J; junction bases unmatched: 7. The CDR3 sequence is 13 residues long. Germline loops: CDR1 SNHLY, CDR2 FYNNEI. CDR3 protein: CASRGDRVDEQYF. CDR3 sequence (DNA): TGTGCCAGCAGGGGAGACAGGGTGGACGAGCAGTACTTC.